This entry lists 13 T cell receptor beta chains sequenced from one sample in a study of cytomegalovirus exposure and HLA in healthy donors (dated by TCRdb to 2015 to 2018). Libraries were built with the immunoSEQ multiplex PCR assay. TCRdb re-hosts the immuneACCESS table, in-frame sequences only. Its copies lack some clones; in the studies checked, an unresolved V gene accounts for under half of them, and the cause for the rest is not known. The sample contains approximately 59,000 clones, 90% to 95% of them found a single time. Clones ranked in the top ten supply roughly 5% of the sample. The sequencing sample was made of PBMCs. These receptors were obtained from a man between 18 and 29 years old in good health and CMV-seropositive.

The chain employs TRBV2 and TRBJ2-2; 8 bases are shared with TRBD2. The length of the CDR3 is 14 residues. The V gene end was trimmed by 6 bases and the J gene end by 4 bases; junction bases not matched to a gene: 4. The germline CDR1 and CDR2 sequences are SNHLY and FYNNEI. CDR3 nucleotides: TGTGCCAGCAGGGTAGCGGGAATCACCGGGGAGCTGTTTTTT. It specifies CASRVAGITGELFF. The complete variable domain, with remaining parts taken from reference TRBV2 and TRBJ2-2, reads EPEVTQTPSHQVTQMGQEVILRCVPISNHLYFYWYRQILGQKVEFLVSFYNNEISEKSEIFDDQFSVERPDGSNFTLKIRSTKLEDSAMYFCASRVAGITGELFFGEGSRLTVL.

Only one count was recorded for this clone. This rearrangement joins TRBV30 to TRBJ2-7, with TRBD1 identical over 10 bases. The CDR3 has 14 amino acids. The germline gives CDR1 GTSNPN, CDR2 SVGIG (reference sequence). J was trimmed by 5 bases and V by 3 bases; bases with no gene match: 7. This chain's CDR3 is CAWRGGQGWDEQYF. The CDR3 DNA reads as TGTGCCTGGAGGGGGGGACAGGGGTGGGACGAGCAGTACTTC.

The table lists this clone with a few counts. This chain connects TRBV7-9 to TRBJ1-2; no firm D call. CDR1 SEHNR and CDR2 FQNEAQ come from the germline V gene (reference sequence). The CDR3 has 14 amino acids. V was cut by 2 bases and J by 7 bases, with 14 bases left in between. The CDR3 DNA is TGTGCCAGCAGCTTAACAGAACTGGTGGCTGGCTACACCTTC. As protein: CASSLTELVAGYTF.

This clone was seen more than once but under ten times. The chain combines TRBV6-1 with TRBJ2-7, with TRBD2 identical over 7 bases. CDR1 and CDR2 (germline): MNHNS, SASEGT. There are 15 residues in the CDR3. J was trimmed by 6 bases and V by 3 bases; bases with no gene match: 11. The CDR3 region is CASSENDGTISEQYF. The CDR3 DNA reads TGTGCCAGCAGTGAGAATGACGGGACTATCAGCGAGCAGTACTTC.

The V gene is TRBV19, the J gene TRBJ1-2; 7 bases map to TRBD1. The length of the CDR3 is 12 residues. CDR1 is LNHDA and CDR2 is SQIVND in the germline V gene (reference sequence). Trimming at V came to 7 bases and at J to 5 bases, leaving 4 bases not matched to a gene. The CDR3 DNA reads as TGTGCCAGTACCGACAGGGCTTATGGCTACACCTTC. It specifies CASTDRAYGYTF.

The chain joins TRBV10-3 to TRBJ1-5; possibly TRBD1 for D (6 bases). V lost 6 bases to trimming and J lost 5 bases, with 11 bases between them. The germline V gene has CDR1 ENHRY and CDR2 SYGVKD. CDR3 length: 13 residues. The CDR3 sequence is CAISVRGDQPQHF. Written as DNA, the CDR3 is TGTGCCATCAGCGTCAGGGGAGATCAGCCCCAGCATTTT.

The CDR3 protein is CASRPGQAYEQYF. The CDR3 region has the DNA TGTGCCAGCAGGCCTGGACAGGCCTACGAGCAGTACTTC. The J gene is TRBJ2-7, the V gene TRBV28; 7 bases line up with TRBD1. CDR3 length equals 13 residues. The V gene's germline CDR1 is MDHEN and CDR2 SYDVKM. Unmatched junction bases numbered 4, after V lost 6 bases and J lost 2 bases.

The genes are TRBV11-2 and TRBJ2-7, with 8 bases identical to TRBD1. From germline, CDR1 is SGHAT and CDR2 FQNNGV. This CDR3 is 13 amino acids long. The V and J ends lost 5 bases and 7 bases, in that order; junction bases with no gene match: 7. The CDR3 bases are TGTGCCAGCAGCCCGACAGGGGCGGGGGAGCAGTACTTC. Its protein is CASSPTGAGEQYF.

The rearrangement links TRBV6-4 to TRBJ2-1, with TRBD1 matching over 9 bases. The CDR3 is 12 amino acids. Unmatched junction bases numbered 3, after V lost 6 bases and J lost 9 bases. The germline gives CDR1 MRHNA, CDR2 SNTAGT. Written as DNA, the CDR3 is TGTGCCAGCAGCCGGGACAGGGTTGAGCAGTTCTTC. It yields the protein CASSRDRVEQFF.

The rearrangement uses TRBV28 and TRBJ1-1; the match to TRBD1 covers 9 bases. Germline lookup yields CDR1 MDHEN and CDR2 SYDVKM. The CDR3 consists of 14 residues. Trimming removed 4 bases from V and 7 bases from J; junction bases left unmatched: 7. The CDR3 sequence is CASSSPGTGNEAFF. DNA for the CDR3: TGTGCCAGCAGTTCCCCCGGGACAGGGAATGAAGCTTTCTTT.

The V and J genes are TRBV29-1 and TRBJ2-5, with D unclear. CDR3 length: 12 amino acids. The ends were cut back, 5 bases at V and 0 bases at J, with 7 bases in the middle. From germline, CDR1 is SQVTM and CDR2 ANQGSEA. CDR3 in DNA: TGCAGCGTTAAACGAGACCAAGAGACCCAGTACTTC. Protein sequence: CSVKRDQETQYF.

This chain links TRBV5-4 with TRBJ2-5, with TRBD1 matching over 7 bases. V lost 0 bases to trimming and J lost 5 bases; unmatched junction nucleotides: 13. The germline CDR1 and CDR2 sequences are SGHNT and YYREEE (reference sequence). This CDR3 is 17 amino acids long. The CDR3 DNA is TGTGCCAGCAGCTTGGGGGTACCCACAGGGGCAGGGGAGACCCAGTACTTC. Its translation: CASSLGVPTGAGETQYF.

This clone appeared once. The chain couples TRBV28 to TRBJ2-7, with 7 positions matching TRBD1. This CDR3 is built from 17 residues. Per germline, CDR1 MDHEN and CDR2 SYDVKM. V lost 2 bases to trimming and J lost 3 bases; unmatched junction nucleotides: 13. The CDR3 nucleotides read TGTGCCAGCAGTTTAGGGTCGGTAGGGGGCTCCTACTACGAGCAGTACTTC. Protein product: CASSLGSVGGSYYEQYF.